Sequencing of this T cell receptor beta chain was carried out in a study of T cell changes during pregnancy in multiple sclerosis. This CDR3 spans 15 amino acids. Looked up from germline, CDR1 is SGHDT and CDR2 is YYEEEE. Between the trimmed V and J ends, which lost 0 bases and 4 bases, there was a span of 10 bases. Libraries were prepared by immunoSEQ multiplex PCR; TCRdb keeps only in-frame clonotypes and omits some of them. This sample has tens of thousands of clones; around 92% occur once, and the top ten carry over 0.55%. The chain has TRBV5-6 and TRBJ2-2; possible D gene TRBD2, 7 bases. The clonotype comes from a female donor with multiple sclerosis, enrolled in a pregnancy study. Sequencing was performed on CD4+ T cells from peripheral blood mononuclear cells, taken after pregnancy. The CDR3 spells CASSLGGGLTGELFF. CDR3 nucleotide sequence: TGTGCCAGCAGCTTGGGGGGGGGCCTCACCGGGGAGCTGTTTTTT.